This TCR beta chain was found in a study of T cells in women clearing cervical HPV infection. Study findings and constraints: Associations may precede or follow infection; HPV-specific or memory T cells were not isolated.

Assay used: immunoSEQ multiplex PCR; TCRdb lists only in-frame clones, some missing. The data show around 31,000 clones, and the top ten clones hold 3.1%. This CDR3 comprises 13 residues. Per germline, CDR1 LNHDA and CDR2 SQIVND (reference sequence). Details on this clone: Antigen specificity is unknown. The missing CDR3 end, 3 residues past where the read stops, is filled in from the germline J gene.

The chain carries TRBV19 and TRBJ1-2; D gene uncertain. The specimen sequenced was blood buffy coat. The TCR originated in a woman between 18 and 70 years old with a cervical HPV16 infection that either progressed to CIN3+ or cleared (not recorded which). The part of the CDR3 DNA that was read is TGTGCCAGTAGTAAGTTGAACTCCTACGAC. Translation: CASSKLNSYD. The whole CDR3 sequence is CASSKLNSYDYTF.